Described below is a single TCR beta chain sequence and its context. Its binding antigen is unknown. No much larger clone is present one base from it, and per-base qualities are unavailable. The CDR3, cysteine through phenylalanine, is 13 amino acids long. The CDR3 DNA has 39 bases and is translated from base 1. V is shortened by 3 bases, J by 6 bases, and the region joining them spans 11 bases. Taken from the germline V gene (reference sequence), the CDR1 and CDR2 loops are SGHAT and FQDESV. These data belong to a study of Tregs in tolerant kidney transplant recipients (dated by TCRdb to between 2017 and 2020). In terms of the full investigation: The study applied TCRbeta sequencing to find donor-specific regulatory T cells before combined kidney and bone marrow transplantation and then followed those same cells after transplant. TCRbeta repertoire sequencing was used in 3 healthy controls to compare several methods for expanding Tregs specific for an allogeneic donor. Study-wide conclusions, independent of this receptor: Because the study included only a small number of patients, the results must be confirmed in larger populations and under other immunosuppression protocols. Biological reproducibility was not examined directly, but technical replication error appeared to be minimal. Expanding Tregs with activated donor B cells appeared to identify the most biologically relevant and donor-specific TCRbeta repertoire.

For TCRbeta CDR3 sequencing, genomic DNA from the sorted cells was extracted using the QIAGEN DNeasy Blood and Tissue Kit. High-throughput TCRbeta CDR3 sequencing, which included PCR amplification with bias correction and internal controls, was done commercially through immunoSEQ. The original methods were these. Unique productive TCRbeta sequences were defined by CDR3 nucleotide sequence where primers matched, otherwise by CDR3 amino acid sequence with Vbeta and Jbeta genes. As a correction for sorting error, sequences shared between sorted populations at a frequency ratio of 2:1 or less were discarded, and the remaining shared sequences were assigned to the higher population. A sequence was defined as donor-reactive if the sequence was expanded at least 5-fold in CFSE-low cells compared with unstimulated cells and had a frequency of at least 0.01% in CFSE-low cells. Jensen-Shannon divergence, calculated on the top 100 TCRbeta sequences ranked by frequency, was used to quantify repertoire divergence. For any sample with multiple sequencing runs, sorting error was corrected in each run separately before the runs were pooled. TCRdb mirrors the immuneACCESS table, restricted to in-frame sequences. Some clones are absent from its copies; in checked studies, under half trace to an unresolved V gene, and the reason for the others is unknown. D and trimming were read from the DNA, whereas the V and J calls and clone size are those reported in that table. Across this sample there are 90,000 to 150,000 clones, with roughly nine tenths seen only once. Roughly 0.63% of the sample comes from the top ten.

Unstimulated Tregs (CD4+CD25+CD127-), CD4+ non-Tregs (CD4+CD25-), CD4 and CD8 cells were FACS-sorted from thawed PBMCs. Blood from healthy controls was obtained either from healthy volunteers or as purchased buffy coats. Healthy control blood was separated into PBMCs by Ficoll density gradient and cryopreserved, and patient PBMCs were collected both before and after transplant. Sample: CD4+ T cells from blood. The chain couples TRBV11-1 to TRBJ1-1, with no reliable assignment of the D segment. The TCR originated in a human donor in good health. The nucleotide sequence reads as follows: TGTGCCAGCAGCTTGTACCGGGTCCCTGAAGCTTTCTTT. Its protein reads: CASSLYRVPEAFF.